The 4 T cell receptor beta chains presented below share a single source sample, sequenced in a study of beta chain features in type 1 diabetes (dated 2018 in TCRdb). Library construction relied on the immunoSEQ multiplex PCR assay. The entire isolated RNA was reverse transcribed using the High Capacity cDNA Reverse Transcription Kit, and thus expressed TCRB transcripts were sequenced. TCRdb retrieved this table from immuneACCESS and kept in-frame rearrangements only. Not all clones are present; in checked studies, unresolved V genes account for under half, and no reason is known for the remainder. This sample comprises hundreds of thousands of clones, roughly 13% of them detected only once. About 0.017% of the sample rests with the top ten. The sequenced sample consisted of naive CD4+ T cells from blood. The sample's cell subset or site label, decoded: true naive CD4+ T cells. The origin of the receptors is a man between 18 and 29 years old in good health.

This chain joins TRBV7-2 and TRBJ2-7; no firm D call. The CDR3 is made up of 15 amino acids. CDR1 SGHTA and CDR2 FQGNSA come from the germline V gene. Trimming took 5 bases from V and 1 from J, leaving 15 bases between them. The CDR3 loop reads CASSPIPGISYEQYF. The CDR3 DNA is TGTGCCAGCAGCCCCATACCTGGCATTTCCTACGAGCAGTACTTC.

This clone was seen a few times. One end of the junction does not line up with germline, which may come from a read error. The chain has TRBV7-2 and TRBJ1-5, with 7 bases that match TRBD1. Germline-derived CDR1 and CDR2 are SGHTA and FQGNSA. This CDR3 is built from 13 residues. The chain's CDR3 is CASSFDRDSQAQF. The CDR3 nucleotides are TGTGCCAGCAGCTTCGACCGGGACAGCCAAGCCCAATTT.

The rearrangement uses TRBV25-1 and TRBJ2-1, with D maybe TRBD1 (6 bases). This CDR3 spans 13 amino acids. V was trimmed by 8 bases and J by 7 bases, leaving 15 bases between them. The germline CDR1 and CDR2 sequences are MGHDK and SYGVNS. The CDR3 region is CASGKGVTNEQFF. CDR3 sequence (DNA): TGTGCCAGCGGGAAGGGGGTTACAAATGAGCAGTTCTTC.

The chain uses TRBV9 and TRBJ2-7; weak D call: TRBD2 (6 bases). The CDR3 spans 15 residues. V dropped 5 bases and J dropped 7 bases, with 22 bases sitting between them. Germline V gene data show CDR1 as SGDLS and CDR2 as YYNGEE. The chain's CDR3 is CASSGSRGGAGEQYF. In nucleotides, the CDR3 is TGTGCCAGCAGTGGCTCCCGTGGCGGTGCGGGGGAGCAGTACTTC.